The 3 T cell receptor beta chains below were found in one sample sequenced in a study of circulating and synovial CD4+ cells in juvenile arthritis. Only in-frame clones appear in the TCRdb table, and some are missing; sequencing was by immunoSEQ multiplex PCR. This table has over 15,000 clones, under 95% appearing once. Sequences were obtained from CD4+ T cells from blood. These receptors were obtained from a human donor with juvenile idiopathic arthritis.

The chain carries TRBV29-1 and TRBJ2-7; D perhaps matches TRBD1 (5 bases). From germline, CDR1 is SQVTM and CDR2 ANQGSEA. V dropped 2 bases and J dropped 1 base, with 6 bases sitting between them. The CDR3 consists of 12 residues. The CDR3 reads CSVERGSYEQYF. As DNA, the CDR3 is TGCAGCGTTGAAAGGGGTTCCTACGAGCAGTACTTC.

V gene TRBV20-1 combines with J gene TRBJ2-7; TRBD1 agrees at 7 bases. Germline CDR1 is DFQATT and CDR2 is SNEGSKA (reference sequence). The CDR3 is made up of 11 amino acids. The ends lost 5 bases at V and 5 bases at J; junction bases unmatched: 3. CDR3 sequence reads: CSADRENEQYF. As DNA, the CDR3 is TGCAGTGCTGACAGGGAAAACGAGCAGTACTTC.

The V and J genes are TRBV5-1 and TRBJ2-3; the match to TRBD1 covers 7 bases. The CDR3 is 15 amino acids. V was pared by 4 bases and J by 5 bases, with 10 bases of the junction left unmatched. Germline V gene lookup returns CDR1 SGHRS and CDR2 YFSETQ. The CDR3 region is CASSIQQGNRDTQYF. The CDR3 coding sequence is TGCGCCAGCAGCATACAACAGGGGAATAGAGATACGCAGTATTTT.